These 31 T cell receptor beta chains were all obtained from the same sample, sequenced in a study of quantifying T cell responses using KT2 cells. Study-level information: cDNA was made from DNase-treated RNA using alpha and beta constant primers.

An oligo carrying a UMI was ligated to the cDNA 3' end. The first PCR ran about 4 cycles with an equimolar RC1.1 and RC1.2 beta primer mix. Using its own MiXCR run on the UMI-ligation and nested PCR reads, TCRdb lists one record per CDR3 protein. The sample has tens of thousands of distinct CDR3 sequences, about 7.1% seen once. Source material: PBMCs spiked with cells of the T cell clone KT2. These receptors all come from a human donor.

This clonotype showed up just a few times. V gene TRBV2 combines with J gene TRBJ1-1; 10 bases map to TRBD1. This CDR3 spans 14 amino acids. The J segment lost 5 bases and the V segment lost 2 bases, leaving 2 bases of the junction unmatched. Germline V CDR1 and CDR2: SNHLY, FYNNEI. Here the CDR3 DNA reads TGTGCCAGCAGTGAAAGGGACAGGGGTACTGAAGCTTTCTTT. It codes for CASSERDRGTEAFF.

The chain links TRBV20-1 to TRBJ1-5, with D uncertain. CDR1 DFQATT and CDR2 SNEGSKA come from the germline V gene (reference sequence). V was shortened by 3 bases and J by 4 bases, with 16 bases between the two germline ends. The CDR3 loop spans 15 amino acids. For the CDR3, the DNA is TGCAGTGCTAGGAAATCAACGGGGATGAATCAGCCCCAGCATTTT. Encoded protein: CSARKSTGMNQPQHF.

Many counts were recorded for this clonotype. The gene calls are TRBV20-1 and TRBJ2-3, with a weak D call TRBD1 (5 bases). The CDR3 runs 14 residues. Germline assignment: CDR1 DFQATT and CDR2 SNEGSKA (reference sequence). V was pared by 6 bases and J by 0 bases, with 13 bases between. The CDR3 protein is CSAPGQLSTDTQYF. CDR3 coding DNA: TGCAGTGCCCCTGGACAACTTAGCACAGATACGCAGTATTTT.

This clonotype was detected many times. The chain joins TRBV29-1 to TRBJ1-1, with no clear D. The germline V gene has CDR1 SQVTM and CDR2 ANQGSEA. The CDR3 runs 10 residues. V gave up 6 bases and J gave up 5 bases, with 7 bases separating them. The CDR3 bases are TGCAGCGTGCGGTATACTGAAGCTTTCTTT. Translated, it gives CSVRYTEAFF.

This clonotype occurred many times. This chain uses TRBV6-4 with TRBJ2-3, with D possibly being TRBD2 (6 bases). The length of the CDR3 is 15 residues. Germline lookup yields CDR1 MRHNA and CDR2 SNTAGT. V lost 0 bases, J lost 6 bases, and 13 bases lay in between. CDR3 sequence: CASSDSPGEADTQYF. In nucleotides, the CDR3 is TGTGCCAGCAGTGACTCACCGGGGGAGGCGGATACGCAGTATTTT.

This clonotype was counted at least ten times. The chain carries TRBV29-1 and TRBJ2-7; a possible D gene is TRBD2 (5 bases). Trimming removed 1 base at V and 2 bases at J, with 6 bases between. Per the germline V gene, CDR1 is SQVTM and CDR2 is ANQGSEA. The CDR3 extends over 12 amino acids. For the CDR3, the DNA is TGCAGCGTTGAAGGGACTGCCTACGAGCAGTACTTC. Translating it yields CSVEGTAYEQYF.

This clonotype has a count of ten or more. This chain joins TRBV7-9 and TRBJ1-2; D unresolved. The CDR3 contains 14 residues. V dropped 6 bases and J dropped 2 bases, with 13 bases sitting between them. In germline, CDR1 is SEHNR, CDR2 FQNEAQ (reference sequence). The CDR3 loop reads CASSPHPSNYGYTF. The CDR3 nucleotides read TGTGCCAGCAGTCCCCATCCTTCCAACTATGGCTACACCTTC. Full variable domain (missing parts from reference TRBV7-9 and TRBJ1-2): DTGVSQNPRHKITKRGQNVTFRCDPISEHNRLYWYRQTLGQGPEFLTYFQNEAQLEKSRLLSDRFSAERPKGSFSTLEIQRTEQGDSAMYLCASSPHPSNYGYTFGSGTRLTVV.

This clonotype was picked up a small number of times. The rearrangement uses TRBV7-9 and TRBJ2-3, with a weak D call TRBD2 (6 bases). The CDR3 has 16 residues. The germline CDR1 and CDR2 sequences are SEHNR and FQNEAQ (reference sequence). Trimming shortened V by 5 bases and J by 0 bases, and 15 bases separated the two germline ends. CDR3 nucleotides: TGTGCCAGCAGCCCCCCATGGCGGGAAAGCACAGATACGCAGTATTTT. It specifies CASSPPWRESTDTQYF.

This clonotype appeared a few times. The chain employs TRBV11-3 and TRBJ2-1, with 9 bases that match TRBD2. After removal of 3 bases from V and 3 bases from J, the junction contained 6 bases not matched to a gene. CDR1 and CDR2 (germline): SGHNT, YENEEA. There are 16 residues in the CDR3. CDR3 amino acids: CASSFLAGVVYNEQFF. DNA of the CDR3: TGTGCCAGCAGCTTTTTAGCGGGAGTGGTCTACAATGAGCAGTTCTTC.

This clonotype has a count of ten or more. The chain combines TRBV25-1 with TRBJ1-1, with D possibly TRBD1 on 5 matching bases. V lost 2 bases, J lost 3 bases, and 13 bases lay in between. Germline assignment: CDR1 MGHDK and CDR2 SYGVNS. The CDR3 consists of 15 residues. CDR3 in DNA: TGTGCCAGCAGTGAAGCCGGGACTTCCTACACTGAAGCTTTCTTT. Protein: CASSEAGTSYTEAFF.

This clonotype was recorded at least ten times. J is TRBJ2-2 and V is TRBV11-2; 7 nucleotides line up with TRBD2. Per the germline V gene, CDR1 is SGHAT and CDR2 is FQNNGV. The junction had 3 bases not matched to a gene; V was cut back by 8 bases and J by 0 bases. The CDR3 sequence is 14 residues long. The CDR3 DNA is TGTGCCAGCGGGAGGGCCTCGAACACCGGGGAGCTGTTTTTT. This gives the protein CASGRASNTGELFF.

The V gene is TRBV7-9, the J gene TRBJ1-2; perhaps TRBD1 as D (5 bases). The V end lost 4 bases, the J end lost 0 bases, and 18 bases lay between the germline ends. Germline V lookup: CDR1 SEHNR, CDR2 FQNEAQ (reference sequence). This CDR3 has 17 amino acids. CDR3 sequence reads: CASSSLPRDRANYGYTF. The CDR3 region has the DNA TGTGCCAGCAGCTCGCTTCCCCGGGACCGAGCTAACTATGGCTACACCTTC.

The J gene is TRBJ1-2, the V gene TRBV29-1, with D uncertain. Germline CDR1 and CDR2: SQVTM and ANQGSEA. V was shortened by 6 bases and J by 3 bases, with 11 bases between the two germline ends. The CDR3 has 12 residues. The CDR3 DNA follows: TGCAGCGTCTACTCCGGCGACTATGGCTACACCTTC. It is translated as CSVYSGDYGYTF.

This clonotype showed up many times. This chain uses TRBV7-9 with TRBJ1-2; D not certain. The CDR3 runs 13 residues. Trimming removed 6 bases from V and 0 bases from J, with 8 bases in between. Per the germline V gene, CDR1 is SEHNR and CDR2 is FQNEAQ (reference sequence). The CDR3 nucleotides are TGTGCCAGCAGGTCCGCAGCTAACTATGGCTACACCTTC. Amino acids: CASRSAANYGYTF.

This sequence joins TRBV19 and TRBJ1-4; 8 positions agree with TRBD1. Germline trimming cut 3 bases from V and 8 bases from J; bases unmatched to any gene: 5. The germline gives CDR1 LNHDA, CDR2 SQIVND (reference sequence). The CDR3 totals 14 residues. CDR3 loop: CASSMDREDEKLFF. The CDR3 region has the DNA TGTGCCAGTAGTATGGACAGGGAGGACGAAAAACTGTTTTTT.

Written as DNA, the CDR3 is TGTGCCAGCAGTCTCACAGGCCCTGAAAAACTGTTTTTT. Protein: CASSLTGPEKLFF. The chain has TRBV27 and TRBJ1-4, with D possibly being TRBD1 (5 bases). Germline V CDR1 and CDR2: MNHEY, SMNVEV (reference sequence). This CDR3 has 13 amino acids. Trimming shortened V by 5 bases and J by 7 bases, and 11 bases separated the two germline ends.

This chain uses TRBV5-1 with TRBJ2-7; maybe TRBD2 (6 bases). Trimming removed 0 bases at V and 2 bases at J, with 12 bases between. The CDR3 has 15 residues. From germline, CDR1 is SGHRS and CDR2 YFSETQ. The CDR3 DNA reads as TGCGCCAGCAGCTTGGGAGGGCGGGGACCCTACGAGCAGTACTTC. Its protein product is CASSLGGRGPYEQYF. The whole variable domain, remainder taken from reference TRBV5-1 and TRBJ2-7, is KAGVTQTPRYLIKTRGQQVTLSCSPISGHRSVSWYQQTPGQGLQFLFEYFSETQRNKGNFPGRFSGRQFSNSRSEMNVSTLELGDSALYLCASSLGGRGPYEQYFGPGTRLTVT.

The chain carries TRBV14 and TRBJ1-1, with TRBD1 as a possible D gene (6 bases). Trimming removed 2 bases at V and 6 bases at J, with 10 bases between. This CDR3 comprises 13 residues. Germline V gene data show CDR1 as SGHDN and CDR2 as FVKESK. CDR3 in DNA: TGTGCCAGCAGCCAAACCAGGGGATCTGAAGCTTTCTTT. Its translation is CASSQTRGSEAFF.

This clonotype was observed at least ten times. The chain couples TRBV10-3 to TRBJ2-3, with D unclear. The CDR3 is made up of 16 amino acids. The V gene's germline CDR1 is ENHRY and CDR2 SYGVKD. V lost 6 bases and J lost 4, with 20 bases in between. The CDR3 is CAIRSVGNRAPDTQYF. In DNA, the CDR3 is TGTGCCATCAGGAGCGTTGGGAATAGGGCCCCAGATACGCAGTATTTT.

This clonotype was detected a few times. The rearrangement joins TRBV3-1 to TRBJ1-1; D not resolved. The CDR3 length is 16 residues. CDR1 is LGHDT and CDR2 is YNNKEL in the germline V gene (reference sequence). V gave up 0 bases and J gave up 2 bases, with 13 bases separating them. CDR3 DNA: TGTGCCAGCAGCCAAGACTGGGCCCAGAGCAACACTGAAGCTTTCTTT. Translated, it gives CASSQDWAQSNTEAFF.

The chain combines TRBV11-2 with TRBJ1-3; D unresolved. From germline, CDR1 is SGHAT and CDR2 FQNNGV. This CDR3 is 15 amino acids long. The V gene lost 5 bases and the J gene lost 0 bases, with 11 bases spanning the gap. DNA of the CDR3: TGTGCCAGCAGCCATACGACTCTCTCTGGAAACACCATATATTTT. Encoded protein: CASSHTTLSGNTIYF.

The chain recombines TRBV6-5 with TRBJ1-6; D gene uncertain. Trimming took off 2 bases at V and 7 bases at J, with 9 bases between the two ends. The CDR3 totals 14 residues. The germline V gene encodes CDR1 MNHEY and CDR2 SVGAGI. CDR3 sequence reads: CASSYVGRNSPLHF. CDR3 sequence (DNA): TGTGCCAGCAGTTACGTTGGCAGAAATTCACCCCTCCACTTT.

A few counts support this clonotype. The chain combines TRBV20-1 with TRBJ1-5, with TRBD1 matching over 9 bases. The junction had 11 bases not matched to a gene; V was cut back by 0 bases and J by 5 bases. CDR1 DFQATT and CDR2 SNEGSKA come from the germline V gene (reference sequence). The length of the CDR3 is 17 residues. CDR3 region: CSARERTSGQGYQPQHF. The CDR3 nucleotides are TGCAGTGCTAGAGAGAGAACTTCGGGACAGGGTTATCAGCCCCAGCATTTT.

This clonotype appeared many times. The CDR3 bases are TGCAGTGGAACCTTGGAACAGGGCCGCAATCAGCCCCAGCATTTT. Its translation is CSGTLEQGRNQPQHF. V usage is TRBV20-1 and J usage is TRBJ1-5; D perhaps matches TRBD1 (6 bases). Germline V lookup: CDR1 DFQATT, CDR2 SNEGSKA (reference sequence). The V end was cut by 7 bases, the J end by 2 bases, with 18 bases between. The CDR3 contains 15 residues.

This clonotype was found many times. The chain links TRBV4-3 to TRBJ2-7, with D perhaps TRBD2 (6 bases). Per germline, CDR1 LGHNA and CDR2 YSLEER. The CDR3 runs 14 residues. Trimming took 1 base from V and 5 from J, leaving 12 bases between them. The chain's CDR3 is CASSQAASDNEQYF. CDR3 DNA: TGCGCCAGCAGCCAAGCTGCTAGCGACAACGAGCAGTACTTC.

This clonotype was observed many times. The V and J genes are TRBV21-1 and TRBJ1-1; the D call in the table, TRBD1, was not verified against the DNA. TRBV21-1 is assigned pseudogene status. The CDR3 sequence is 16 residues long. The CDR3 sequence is CASSLPGQYRGTEAFF. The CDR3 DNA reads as TGTGCCAGCAGCCTACCGGGACAGTACCGGGGCACTGAAGCTTTCTTT.

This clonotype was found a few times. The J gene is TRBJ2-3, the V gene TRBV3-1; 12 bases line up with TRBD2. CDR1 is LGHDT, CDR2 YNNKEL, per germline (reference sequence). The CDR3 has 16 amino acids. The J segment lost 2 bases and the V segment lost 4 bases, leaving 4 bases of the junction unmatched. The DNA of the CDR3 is TGTGCCAGCAGCCCCACTAGCGGGGGGCCCACAGATACGCAGTATTTT. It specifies CASSPTSGGPTDTQYF.

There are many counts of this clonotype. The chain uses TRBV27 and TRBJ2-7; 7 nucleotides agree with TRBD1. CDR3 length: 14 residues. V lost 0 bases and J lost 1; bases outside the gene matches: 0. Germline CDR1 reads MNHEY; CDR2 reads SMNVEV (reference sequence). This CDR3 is CASSLSTGSYEQYF. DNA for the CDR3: TGTGCCAGCAGTTTATCGACAGGGTCCTACGAGCAGTACTTC.

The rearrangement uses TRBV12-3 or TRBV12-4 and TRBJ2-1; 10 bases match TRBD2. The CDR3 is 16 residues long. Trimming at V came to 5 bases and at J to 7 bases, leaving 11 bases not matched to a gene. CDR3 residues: CASSPGSGGARNEQFF. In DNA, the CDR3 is TGTGCCAGCAGTCCCGGAAGCGGGGGGGCCCGGAATGAGCAGTTCTTC.

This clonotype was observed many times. The chain's CDR3 is CASSYSNRDEKLFF. CDR3 coding DNA: TGTGCCAGCAGTTACTCGAACAGGGATGAAAAACTGTTTTTT. V is TRBV6-5 and J is TRBJ1-4, with a tentative D call TRBD1 (6 bases). This CDR3 comprises 14 residues. The germline gives CDR1 MNHEY, CDR2 SVGAGI. V was shortened by 0 bases and J by 6 bases, with 8 bases between the two germline ends.

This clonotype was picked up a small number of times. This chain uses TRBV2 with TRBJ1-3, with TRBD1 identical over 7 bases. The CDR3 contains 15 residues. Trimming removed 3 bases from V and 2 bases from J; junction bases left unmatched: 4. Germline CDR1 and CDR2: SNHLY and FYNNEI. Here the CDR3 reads CASSETGPAGNTIYF. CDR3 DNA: TGTGCCAGCAGTGAGACAGGGCCCGCTGGAAACACCATATATTTT.